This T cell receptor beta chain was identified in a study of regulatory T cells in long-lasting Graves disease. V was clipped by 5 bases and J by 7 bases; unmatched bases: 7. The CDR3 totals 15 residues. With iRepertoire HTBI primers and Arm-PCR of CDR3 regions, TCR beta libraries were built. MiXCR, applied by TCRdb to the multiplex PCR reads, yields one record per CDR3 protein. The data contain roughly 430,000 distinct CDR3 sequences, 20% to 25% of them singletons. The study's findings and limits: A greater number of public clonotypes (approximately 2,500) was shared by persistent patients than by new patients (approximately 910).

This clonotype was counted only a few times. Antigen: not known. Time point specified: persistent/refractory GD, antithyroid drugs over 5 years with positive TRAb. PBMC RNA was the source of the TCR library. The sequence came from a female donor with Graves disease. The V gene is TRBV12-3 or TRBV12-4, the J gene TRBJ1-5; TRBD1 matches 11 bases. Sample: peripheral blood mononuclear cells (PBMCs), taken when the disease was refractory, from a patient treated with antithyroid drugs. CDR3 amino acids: CASSPIGTGGQPQHF. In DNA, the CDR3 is TGTGCCAGCAGTCCAATCGGGACAGGGGGGCAGCCCCAGCATTTT.